This T cell receptor (beta chain) was captured in a study of T cells in Graves' hyperthyroidism and ophthalmopathy. Trimming removed 4 bases from V and 7 bases from J, with 13 bases in between. The CDR3 contains 13 residues. CDR1 is PRHDT, CDR2 FYEKMQ, per germline (reference sequence). Using RNA transcripts as the source, TCR beta CDR3 regions were amplified. A set of HTBI primers served as the primers for a first-round RT-PCR of the TCR CDR3. MiXCR, run by TCRdb on the multiplex PCR reads, gives a single entry per CDR3 protein. The data hold some 620,000 distinct CDR3 sequences, with 15% to 20% observed a single time. Those with hyperthyroidism were 18 to 65 years old, newly diagnosed, and ill for under 2 months. Clinical symptoms, serum thyroxine and TRAb, thyroid ultrasound and orbital computed tomography together formed the diagnostic basis. This sample holds PBMCs from approximately 9 ml fresh peripheral blood.

This clonotype was obtained from a woman aged 25 to 39 with Graves' hyperthyroidism. The chain employs TRBV13 and TRBJ2-5, with TRBD1 as a possible D gene (5 bases). The sample comprised blood. CDR3 nucleotides: TGTGCCAGCAGCTCCGGACACGAAGGGACCCAGTACTTC. This codes for CASSSGHEGTQYF.